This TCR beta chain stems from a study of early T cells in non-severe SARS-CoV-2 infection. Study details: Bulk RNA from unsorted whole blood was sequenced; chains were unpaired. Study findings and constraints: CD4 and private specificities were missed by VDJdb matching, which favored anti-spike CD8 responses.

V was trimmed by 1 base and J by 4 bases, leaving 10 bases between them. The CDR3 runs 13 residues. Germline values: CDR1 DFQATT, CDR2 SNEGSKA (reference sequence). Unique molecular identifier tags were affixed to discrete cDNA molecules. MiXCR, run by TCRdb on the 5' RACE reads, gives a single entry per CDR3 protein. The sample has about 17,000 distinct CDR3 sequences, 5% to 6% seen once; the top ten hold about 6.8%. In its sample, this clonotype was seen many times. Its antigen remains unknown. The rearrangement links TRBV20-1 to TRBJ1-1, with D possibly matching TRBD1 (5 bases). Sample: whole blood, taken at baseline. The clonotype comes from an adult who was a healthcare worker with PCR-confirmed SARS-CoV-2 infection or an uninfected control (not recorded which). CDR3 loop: CSARVVGGTEAFF. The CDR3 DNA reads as TGCAGTGCTAGAGTGGTGGGGGGCACTGAAGCTTTCTTT.